These 9 T cell receptor beta chains share one sample of origin, sequenced in a study of cytomegalovirus exposure and HLA in healthy donors. A multiplex PCR was run with 60 Vbeta primers and 13 Jbeta primers. Libraries were prepared by immunoSEQ multiplex PCR; TCRdb keeps only in-frame clonotypes and omits some of them. The sample lists about 180,000 clones, 79% seen once, with approximately 0.7% in the top ten. Sequenced input: PBMCs. These receptors all come from a woman aged 40 to 50 in good health and CMV-seronegative.

The chain carries TRBV11-2 and TRBJ2-2, with TRBD2 matching over 10 bases. The V gene end was trimmed by 5 bases and the J gene end by 6 bases; junction bases not matched to a gene: 6. The germline V gene has CDR1 SGHAT and CDR2 FQNNGV. The CDR3 runs to 15 residues. The CDR3: CASSLPGLASGELFF. In DNA, the CDR3 is TGTGCCAGCAGCCTCCCGGGACTAGCGTCCGGGGAGCTGTTTTTT.

This chain connects TRBV5-1 to TRBJ1-3; maybe TRBD1 (6 bases). Germline CDR1 reads SGHRS; CDR2 reads YFSETQ. The V end was cut by 4 bases, the J end by 0 bases, with 14 bases between. The CDR3 runs to 16 residues. The CDR3 sequence is CASSRQTGNSGNTIYF. The CDR3, as DNA: TGCGCCAGCAGCCGCCAGACAGGAAACTCTGGAAACACCATATATTTT.

A note on this clone: Its ends do not fully match the called genes, so a read error is possible. This sequence joins TRBV7-9 and TRBJ2-7; a possible D gene is TRBD2 (5 bases). Germline values: CDR1 SEHNR, CDR2 FQNEAQ (reference sequence). The CDR3 has 12 amino acids. In nucleotides, the CDR3 is TGTTCCAGCAGTCCCGGAGGCTACGAGCAGTACTTC. Protein: CSSSPGGYEQYF. The whole variable domain, remainder taken from reference TRBV7-9 and TRBJ2-7, is DTGVSQNPRHKITKRGQNVTFRCDPISEHNRLYWYRQTLGQGPEFLTYFQNEAQLEKSRLLSDRFSAERPKGSFSTLEIQRTEQGDSAMYLCSSSPGGYEQYFGPGTRLTVT.

The chain recombines TRBV5-1 with TRBJ2-5, with a tentative D call TRBD2 (6 bases). The J call could be wrong; TRBJ2-7 is a better fit for the DNA end. The germline gives CDR1 SGHRS, CDR2 YFSETQ. This CDR3 is 12 amino acids long. CDR3 loop: CASSYGGDEQYF. The CDR3 nucleotides read TGCGCCAGCAGCTACGGGGGAGACGAGCAGTACTTC.

Only one count was recorded for this clone. J is TRBJ1-6 and V is TRBV5-1, with TRBD1 as a possible D gene (5 bases). From germline, CDR1 is SGHRS and CDR2 YFSETQ. The CDR3 runs to 14 residues. V shed 6 bases and J shed 8 bases, with 15 bases lying between them. The CDR3: CASKAGGVYSPLHF. The CDR3, as DNA: TGCGCCAGCAAGGCGGGGGGTGTGTATTCACCCCTCCACTTT.

V and J are TRBV30 and TRBJ1-4; no clear D gene. Germline V CDR1 and CDR2: GTSNPN, SVGIG (reference sequence). CDR3 length: 14 amino acids. Trimming stripped 1 base from V and 4 bases from J, with 10 bases between. CDR3 in DNA: TGTGCCTGGAGTGGGCAGTTCCTTAATGAAAAACTGTTTTTT. Amino acid sequence: CAWSGQFLNEKLFF.

This chain connects TRBV10-3 to TRBJ2-1; TRBD1 agrees at 12 bases. CDR3 length: 14 residues. Germline-derived CDR1 and CDR2 are ENHRY and SYGVKD. The ends lost 3 bases at V and 9 bases at J; junction bases unmatched: 3. In nucleotides, the CDR3 is TGTGCCATCAGTGAAGGGACAGGGGGCGGTGAGCAGTTCTTC. It encodes CAISEGTGGGEQFF.

The V gene is TRBV28, the J gene TRBJ1-2; the match to TRBD1 covers 7 bases. V was clipped by 8 bases and J by 0 bases; unmatched bases: 9. CDR1 and CDR2 (germline): MDHEN, SYDVKM. The CDR3 is made up of 15 amino acids. CDR3 sequence: CASLKAGTANYGYTF. The DNA for the CDR3 is TGTGCCAGCCTTAAAGCCGGGACAGCTAACTATGGCTACACCTTC.

V usage is TRBV4-2 and J usage is TRBJ1-2; D uncertain. CDR3 size: 14 residues. The germline V and J ends were trimmed by 1 base and 4 bases, with 10 bases remaining between them. Germline V lookup: CDR1 LGHNA, CDR2 YNFKEQ. CDR3 loop: CASSQARELYGYTF. The CDR3 DNA is TGTGCCAGCAGCCAAGCGCGGGAACTCTATGGCTACACCTTC.